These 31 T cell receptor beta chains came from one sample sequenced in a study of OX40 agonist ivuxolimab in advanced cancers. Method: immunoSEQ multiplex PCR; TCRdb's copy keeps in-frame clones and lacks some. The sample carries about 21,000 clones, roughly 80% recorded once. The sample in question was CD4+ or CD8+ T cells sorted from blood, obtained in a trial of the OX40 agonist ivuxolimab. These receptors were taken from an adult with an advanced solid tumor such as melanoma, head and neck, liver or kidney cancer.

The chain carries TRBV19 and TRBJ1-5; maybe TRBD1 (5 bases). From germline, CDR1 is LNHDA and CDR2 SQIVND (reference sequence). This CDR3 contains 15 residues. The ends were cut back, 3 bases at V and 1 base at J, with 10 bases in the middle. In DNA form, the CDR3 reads TGTGCCAGTAGTATCACAGGAAAGAGCAATCAGCCCCAGCATTTT. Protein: CASSITGKSNQPQHF.

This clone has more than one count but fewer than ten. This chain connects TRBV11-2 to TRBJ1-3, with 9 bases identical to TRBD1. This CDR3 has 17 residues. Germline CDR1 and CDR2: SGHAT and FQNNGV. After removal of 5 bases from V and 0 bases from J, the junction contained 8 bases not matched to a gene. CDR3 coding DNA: TGTGCCAGCAGCGCCGGGACAGGGCCCTACTCTGGAAACACCATATATTTT. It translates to CASSAGTGPYSGNTIYF.

DNA of the CDR3: TGTGCCAGCAGCTTCAACTTGGACAGGGCAACAGATACGCAGTATTTT. Its protein is CASSFNLDRATDTQYF. The rearrangement uses TRBV5-4 and TRBJ2-3, with 8 bases lining up with TRBD1. V lost 2 bases, J lost 3 bases, and 8 bases stayed unmatched. The CDR3 totals 16 residues. Germline V lookup: CDR1 SGHNT, CDR2 YYREEE (reference sequence).

The CDR3 DNA reads as TGTGCCAGTAGTGAGGCGACTAGCGGGAGCTACGAGCAGTACTTC. It encodes CASSEATSGSYEQYF. This sequence joins TRBV19 and TRBJ2-7; 12 positions match TRBD2. Trimming removed 5 bases from V and 3 bases from J; junction bases left unmatched: 5. The V gene's germline CDR1 is LNHDA and CDR2 SQIVND (reference sequence). The CDR3 is 15 amino acids.

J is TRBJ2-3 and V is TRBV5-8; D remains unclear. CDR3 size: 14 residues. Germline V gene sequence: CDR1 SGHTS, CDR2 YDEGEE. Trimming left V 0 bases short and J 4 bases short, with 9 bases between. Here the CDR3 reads CASSLGMSADTQYF. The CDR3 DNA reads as TGTGCCAGCAGCTTGGGAATGAGCGCAGATACGCAGTATTTT.

The CDR3 reads CASSPSGEAYNEQFF. CDR3 bases: TGTGCCAGCAGCCCTAGCGGAGAAGCCTACAATGAGCAGTTCTTC. This chain links TRBV6-5 with TRBJ2-1; 7 nucleotides match TRBD2. J lost 2 bases, V lost 6 bases, and 7 bases had no gene match. Germline V gives CDR1 MNHEY, CDR2 SVGAGI. CDR3 size: 15 residues.

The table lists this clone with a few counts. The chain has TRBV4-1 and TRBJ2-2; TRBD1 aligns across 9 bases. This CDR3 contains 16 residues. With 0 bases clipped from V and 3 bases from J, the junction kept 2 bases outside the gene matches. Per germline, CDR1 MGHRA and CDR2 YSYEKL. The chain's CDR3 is CASSQETGGDTGELFF. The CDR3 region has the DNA TGCGCCAGCAGCCAAGAAACAGGGGGCGACACCGGGGAGCTGTTTTTT.

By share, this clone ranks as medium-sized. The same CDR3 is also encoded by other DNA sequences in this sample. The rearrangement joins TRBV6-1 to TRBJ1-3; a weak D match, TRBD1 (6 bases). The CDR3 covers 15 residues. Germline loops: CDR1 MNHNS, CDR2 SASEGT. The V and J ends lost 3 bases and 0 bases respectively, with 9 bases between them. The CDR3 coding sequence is TGTGCCAGCAGTGAGGACAGAAACTCTGGAAACACCATATATTTT. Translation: CASSEDRNSGNTIYF.

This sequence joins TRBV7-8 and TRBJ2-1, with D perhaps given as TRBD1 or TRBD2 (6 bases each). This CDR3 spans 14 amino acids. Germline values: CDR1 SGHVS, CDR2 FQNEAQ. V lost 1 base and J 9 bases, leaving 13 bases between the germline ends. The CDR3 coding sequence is TGTGCCAGCAGCTTAGGGGGGGCTAGGGGTGAGCAGTTCTTC. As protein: CASSLGGARGEQFF.

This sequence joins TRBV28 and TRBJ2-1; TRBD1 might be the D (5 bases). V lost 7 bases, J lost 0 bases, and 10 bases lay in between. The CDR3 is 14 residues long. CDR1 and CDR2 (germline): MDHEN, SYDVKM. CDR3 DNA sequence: TGTGCCAGCATACCGGACATCTCCTACAATGAGCAGTTCTTC. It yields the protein CASIPDISYNEQFF.

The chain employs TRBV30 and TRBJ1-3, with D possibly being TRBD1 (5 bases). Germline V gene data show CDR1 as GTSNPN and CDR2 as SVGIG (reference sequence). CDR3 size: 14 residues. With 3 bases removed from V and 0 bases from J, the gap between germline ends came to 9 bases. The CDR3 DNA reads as TGTGCCTGGAGCCTCGGGGGCTCTGGAAACACCATATATTTT. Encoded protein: CAWSLGGSGNTIYF.

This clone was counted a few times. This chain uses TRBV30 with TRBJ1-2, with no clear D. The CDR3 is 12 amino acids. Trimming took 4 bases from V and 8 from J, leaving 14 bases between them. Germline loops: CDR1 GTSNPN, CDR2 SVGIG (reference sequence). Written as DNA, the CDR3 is TGTGCCTGGAACTTCGGCGGGTACGGCTACACCTTC. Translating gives CAWNFGGYGYTF.

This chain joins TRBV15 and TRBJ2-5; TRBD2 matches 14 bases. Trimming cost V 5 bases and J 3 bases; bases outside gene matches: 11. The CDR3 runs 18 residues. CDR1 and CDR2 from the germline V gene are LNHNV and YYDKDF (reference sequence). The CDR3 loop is CATSATGTSGRYEETQYF. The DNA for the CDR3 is TGTGCCACCAGCGCGACCGGGACTAGCGGGAGATATGAAGAGACCCAGTACTTC.

DNA for the CDR3: TGTGCCTGGAGTACGTTTCTAGCGGAATACAATGAGCAGTTCTTC. This encodes CAWSTFLAEYNEQFF. This chain links TRBV30 with TRBJ2-1; 7 bases map to TRBD2. The V segment lost 2 bases and the J segment 4 bases; nucleotides outside the gene matches: 8. CDR3 length equals 15 residues. Germline V gene lookup returns CDR1 GTSNPN and CDR2 SVGIG (reference sequence).

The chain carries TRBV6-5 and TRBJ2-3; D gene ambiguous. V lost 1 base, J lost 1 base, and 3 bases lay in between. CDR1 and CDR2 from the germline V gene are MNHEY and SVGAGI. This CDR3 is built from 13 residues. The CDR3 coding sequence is TGTGCCAGCAGTTACTTGGGCACAGATACGCAGTATTTT. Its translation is CASSYLGTDTQYF.

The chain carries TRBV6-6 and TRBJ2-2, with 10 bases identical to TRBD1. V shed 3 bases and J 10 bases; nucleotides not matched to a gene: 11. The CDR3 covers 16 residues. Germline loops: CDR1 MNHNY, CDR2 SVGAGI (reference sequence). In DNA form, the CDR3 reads TGTGCCAGCAGTTATCCTGGGACAGGGGCTCCCCCGGAGCTGTTTTTT. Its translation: CASSYPGTGAPPELFF.

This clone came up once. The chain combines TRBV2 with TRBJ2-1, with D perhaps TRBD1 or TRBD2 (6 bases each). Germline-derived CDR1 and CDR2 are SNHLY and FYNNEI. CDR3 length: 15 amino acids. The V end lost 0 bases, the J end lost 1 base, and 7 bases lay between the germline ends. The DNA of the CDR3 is TGTGCCAGCAGTGAAGCAGGGGGGTCCTACAATGAGCAGTTCTTC. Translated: CASSEAGGSYNEQFF.

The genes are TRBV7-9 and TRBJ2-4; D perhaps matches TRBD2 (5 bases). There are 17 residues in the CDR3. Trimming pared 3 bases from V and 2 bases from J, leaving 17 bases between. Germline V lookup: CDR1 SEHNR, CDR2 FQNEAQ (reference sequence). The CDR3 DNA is TGTGCCAGCAGCTTGACGGACTTAGATGGGTCCAAAAACATTCAGTACTTC. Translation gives CASSLTDLDGSKNIQYF.

In DNA, the CDR3 is TGTGCCAGCAGCTTTGGACCGATTAACACTGAAGCTTTCTTT. Translated, it gives CASSFGPINTEAFF. This chain links TRBV9 with TRBJ1-1, with D unclear. Germline V gives CDR1 SGDLS, CDR2 YYNGEE. V was clipped by 4 bases and J by 2 bases, with 12 bases between them. This CDR3 region has 14 residues.

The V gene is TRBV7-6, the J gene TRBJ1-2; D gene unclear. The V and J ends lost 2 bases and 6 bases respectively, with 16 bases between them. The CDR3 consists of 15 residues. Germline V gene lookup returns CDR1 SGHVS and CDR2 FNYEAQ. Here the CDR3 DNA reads TGTGCCAGCAGCTTATTATCTACTGAAAAGGATGGCTACACCTTC. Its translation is CASSLLSTEKDGYTF.

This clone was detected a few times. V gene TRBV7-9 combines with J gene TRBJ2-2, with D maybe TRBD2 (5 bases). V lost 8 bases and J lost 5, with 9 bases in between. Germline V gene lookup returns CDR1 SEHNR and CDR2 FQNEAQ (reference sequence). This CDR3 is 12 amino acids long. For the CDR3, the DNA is TGTGCCAGCGGAGGTCGGACCGGGGAGCTGTTTTTT. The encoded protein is CASGGRTGELFF.

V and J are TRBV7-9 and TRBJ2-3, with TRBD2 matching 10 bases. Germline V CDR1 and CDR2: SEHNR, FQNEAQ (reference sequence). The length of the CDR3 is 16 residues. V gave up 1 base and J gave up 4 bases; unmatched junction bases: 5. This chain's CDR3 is CASSLGLAGESDTQYF. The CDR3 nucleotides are TGTGCCAGCAGCTTAGGGCTAGCGGGAGAGTCAGATACGCAGTATTTT.

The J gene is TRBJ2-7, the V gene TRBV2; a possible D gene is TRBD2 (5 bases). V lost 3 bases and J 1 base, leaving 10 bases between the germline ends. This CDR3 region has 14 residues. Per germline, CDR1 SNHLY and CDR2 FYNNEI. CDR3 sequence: CASSESGGSYEQYF. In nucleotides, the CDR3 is TGTGCCAGCAGTGAGTCCGGCGGGTCCTACGAGCAGTACTTC.

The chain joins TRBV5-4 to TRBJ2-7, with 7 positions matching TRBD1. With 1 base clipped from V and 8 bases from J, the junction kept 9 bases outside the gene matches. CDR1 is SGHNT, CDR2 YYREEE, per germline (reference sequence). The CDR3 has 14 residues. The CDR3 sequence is CASSLRQGLNQQYF. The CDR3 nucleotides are TGTGCCAGCAGCTTGAGACAGGGTTTAAACCAGCAGTACTTC.

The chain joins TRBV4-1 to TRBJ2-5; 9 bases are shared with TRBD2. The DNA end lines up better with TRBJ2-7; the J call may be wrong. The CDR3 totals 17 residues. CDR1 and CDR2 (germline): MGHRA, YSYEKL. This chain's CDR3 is CASSQAAETSGNYEQYF. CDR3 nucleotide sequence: TGCGCCAGCAGCCAAGCCGCGGAGACTAGCGGAAACTACGAGCAGTACTTC.

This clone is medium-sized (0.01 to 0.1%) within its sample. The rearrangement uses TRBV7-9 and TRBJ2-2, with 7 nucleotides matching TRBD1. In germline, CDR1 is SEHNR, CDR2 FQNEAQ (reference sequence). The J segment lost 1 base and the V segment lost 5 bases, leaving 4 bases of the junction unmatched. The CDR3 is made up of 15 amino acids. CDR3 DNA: TGTGCCAGCAGCCCGGGACAGCAGAACACCGGGGAGCTGTTTTTT. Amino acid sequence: CASSPGQQNTGELFF.

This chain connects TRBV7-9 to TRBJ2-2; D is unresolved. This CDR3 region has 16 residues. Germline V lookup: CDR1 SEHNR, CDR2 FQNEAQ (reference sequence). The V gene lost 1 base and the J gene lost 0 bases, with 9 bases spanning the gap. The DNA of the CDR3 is TGTGCCAGCAGCTTAGGTCGCAGGCCGAACACCGGGGAGCTGTTTTTT. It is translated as CASSLGRRPNTGELFF.

The CDR3 protein is CASSWGNYNEQFF. CDR3 in DNA: TGTGCCAGTAGTTGGGGAAACTACAATGAGCAGTTCTTC. The chain joins TRBV19 to TRBJ2-1; D is uncertain. Germline V gene lookup returns CDR1 LNHDA and CDR2 SQIVND (reference sequence). This CDR3 has 13 residues. Trimming took off 5 bases at V and 3 bases at J, with 8 bases between the two ends.

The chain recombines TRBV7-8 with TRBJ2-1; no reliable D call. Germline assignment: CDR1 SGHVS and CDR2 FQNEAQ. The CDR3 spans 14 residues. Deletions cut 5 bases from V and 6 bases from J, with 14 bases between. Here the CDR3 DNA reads TGTGCCAGCAGCACCCGGGTCGGCCTCAATGAGCAGTTCTTC. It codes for CASSTRVGLNEQFF.

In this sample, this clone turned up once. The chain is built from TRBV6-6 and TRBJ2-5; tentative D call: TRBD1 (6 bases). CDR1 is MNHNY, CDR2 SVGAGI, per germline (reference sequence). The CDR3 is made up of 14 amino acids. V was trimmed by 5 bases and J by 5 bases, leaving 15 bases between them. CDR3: CASSPPDSTETQYF. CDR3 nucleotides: TGTGCCAGCAGTCCCCCGGACAGCACTGAGACCCAGTACTTC.

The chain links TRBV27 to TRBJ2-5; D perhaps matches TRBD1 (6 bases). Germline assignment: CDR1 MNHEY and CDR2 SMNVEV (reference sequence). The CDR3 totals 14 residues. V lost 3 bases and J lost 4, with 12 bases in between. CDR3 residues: CASSLAGAAETQYF. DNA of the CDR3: TGTGCCAGCAGTTTGGCAGGGGCAGCAGAGACCCAGTACTTC.